This T cell receptor (beta chain) appears in the sequencing data of a study of identical twins. Study-wide results and limits: With monozygotic twins, out-of-frame TCR alpha sharing exceeded what models estimated.

This clonotype was observed at least ten times. Its antigen is still unknown. CDR1 is SGDLS and CDR2 is YYNGEE in the germline V gene. The CDR3 loop spans 11 amino acids. The V and J ends lost 4 bases and 6 bases respectively, with 7 bases between them. It was template switching that added a universal primer site, and there were unique molecular identifiers on the cDNA. MiXCR, applied by TCRdb to the 5' RACE reads, yields one record per CDR3 protein. The table shows hundreds of thousands of distinct CDR3 sequences, with 9% to 15% occurring only once. These data were also reused for a study on yellow fever vaccine responses in identical twins.

This TCR derives from a woman under 30 in good health. The specimen sequenced was PBMCs. The chain employs TRBV9 and TRBJ1-2; TRBD1 might be the D (5 bases). The CDR3 sequence: CASSPRDGYTF. CDR3 nucleotides: TGTGCCAGCAGCCCCAGGGATGGCTACACCTTC.